A single sample is the source of the 25 T cell receptor beta chains below, sequenced in a study of blood T cell repertoires in COVID-19. The table came from immunoSEQ multiplex PCR; TCRdb's copy has only in-frame clones and leaves some out. The sample has roughly 200,000 clones; 70% to 85% are singletons. The source material was peripheral blood. The receptors here all came from a human donor in a cohort sampled during active COVID-19.

This rearrangement joins TRBV27 to TRBJ2-3, with D possibly TRBD2 on 6 matching bases. The germline V and J ends were trimmed by 6 bases and 2 bases, with 18 bases remaining between them. CDR3 size: 16 residues. Germline lookup yields CDR1 MNHEY and CDR2 SMNVEV (reference sequence). DNA for the CDR3: TGTGCCAGCAGAACGAACCTAGCGCCACACACAGATACGCAGTATTTT. Encoded protein: CASRTNLAPHTDTQYF.

The chain has TRBV7-9 and TRBJ1-4; possibly TRBD1 for D (5 bases). From germline, CDR1 is SEHNR and CDR2 FQNEAQ (reference sequence). The length of the CDR3 is 18 residues. V was trimmed by 4 bases and J by 8 bases, leaving 26 bases between them. CDR3 bases: TGTGCCAGCAGCTCACAACACCAGGACAATACGAAACCGGAAAAACTGTTTTTT. Residues: CASSSQHQDNTKPEKLFF.

V is TRBV27 and J is TRBJ2-1; 9 bases fit TRBD1. The V gene end was trimmed by 6 bases and the J gene end by 7 bases; junction bases not matched to a gene: 10. This CDR3 is built from 15 residues. Germline CDR1 MNHEY, CDR2 SMNVEV (reference sequence). In nucleotides, the CDR3 is TGTGCCAGCAGCGACTCGGGACAGGGAGATAATGAGCAGTTCTTC. Translated, it gives CASSDSGQGDNEQFF.

The chain recombines TRBV10-3 with TRBJ2-3; TRBD2 is a possible D gene (6 bases). The CDR3 consists of 12 residues. V lost 10 bases and J 2 bases, leaving 10 bases between the germline ends. CDR1 ENHRY and CDR2 SYGVKD come from the germline V gene. CDR3 DNA sequence: TGTGCCACCGGGACTCTCACAGATACGCAGTATTTT. Translated: CATGTLTDTQYF.

There are a few counts of this clone. This chain's CDR3 is CASSQDTSGRGTRHTQYF. CDR3 sequence (DNA): TGTGCCAGCAGCCAAGACACTAGCGGGAGGGGGACCCGACATACGCAGTATTTT. The rearrangement uses TRBV3-1 (or the pseudogene TRBV3-2) and TRBJ2-3, with 13 bases lining up with TRBD2. Trimming took 0 bases from V and 7 from J; bases not matched to a gene: 10. The CDR3 contains 18 residues. Germline loops: CDR1 LGHDT, CDR2 YNNKEL (reference sequence).

V gene TRBV5-1 combines with J gene TRBJ2-4, with 7 nucleotides matching TRBD1. The CDR3 has 15 amino acids. The germline CDR1 and CDR2 sequences are SGHRS and YFSETQ. Trimming took 2 bases from V and 1 from J; bases not matched to a gene: 3. This chain's CDR3 is CASSFIQGAKNIQYF. CDR3 in DNA: TGCGCCAGCAGCTTTATACAGGGGGCCAAAAACATTCAGTACTTC.

The chain employs TRBV29-1 and TRBJ1-1, with 9 bases matching TRBD1. CDR1 is SQVTM and CDR2 is ANQGSEA in the germline V gene. This CDR3 has 14 residues. Trimming at V came to 7 bases and at J to 1 base, leaving 7 bases not matched to a gene. CDR3 DNA sequence: TGCAGCGCAAGGACAGGGGCTGGGAACACTGAAGCTTTCTTT. This translates into CSARTGAGNTEAFF. Drawing the rest from reference TRBV29-1 and TRBJ1-1, the complete variable domain is SAVISQKPSRDICQRGTSLTIQCQVDSQVTMMFWYRQQPGQSLTLIATANQGSEATYESGFVIDKFPISRPNLTFSTLTVSNMSPEDSSIYLCSARTGAGNTEAFFGQGTRLTVV.

The chain is built from TRBV7-9 and TRBJ1-1, with TRBD1 matching over 10 bases. This CDR3 has 16 amino acids. V lost 4 bases to trimming and J lost 5 bases; unmatched junction nucleotides: 10. Germline CDR1 SEHNR, CDR2 FQNEAQ (reference sequence). The CDR3 DNA is TGTGCCAGCAGCTCTACCGGGACAGGGGCGAGGACTGAAGCTTTCTTT. It codes for CASSSTGTGARTEAFF. The entire variable domain, with the rest obtained from reference TRBV7-9 and TRBJ1-1, is as follows: DTGVSQNPRHKITKRGQNVTFRCDPISEHNRLYWYRQTLGQGPEFLTYFQNEAQLEKSRLLSDRFSAERPKGSFSTLEIQRTEQGDSAMYLCASSSTGTGARTEAFFGQGTRLTVV.

The V and J genes are TRBV24-1 and TRBJ2-4; TRBD1 aligns across 9 bases. The length of the CDR3 is 15 residues. V was pared by 3 bases and J by 5 bases, with 4 bases of the junction left unmatched. Germline values: CDR1 KGHDR, CDR2 SFDVKD. The CDR3 reads CATSDPRQGENIQYF. CDR3 DNA sequence: TGTGCCACCAGTGATCCCCGACAGGGGGAAAACATTCAGTACTTC.

V and J are TRBV15 and TRBJ2-5; D uncertain. This CDR3 comprises 13 residues. Germline CDR1 LNHNV, CDR2 YYDKDF (reference sequence). V was trimmed by 0 bases and J by 5 bases, leaving 7 bases between them. DNA for the CDR3: TGTGCCACCAGCAGAGATCCCTCGGAGACCCAGTACTTC. Protein product: CATSRDPSETQYF.

The V call is TRBV4-1, the J call TRBJ2-7; 7 nucleotides align to TRBD1. Germline V gives CDR1 MGHRA, CDR2 YSYEKL. V was pared by 2 bases and J by 0 bases, with 7 bases of the junction left unmatched. This CDR3 is 16 amino acids long. The CDR3 bases are TGCGCCAGCAGCCAATTCGGGACAGCGAGCTCCTACGAGCAGTACTTC. This translates into CASSQFGTASSYEQYF.

This chain links TRBV27 with TRBJ2-5; tentative D call: TRBD2 (5 bases). There are 13 residues in the CDR3. V lost 8 bases and J lost 2, with 12 bases in between. The germline CDR1 and CDR2 sequences are MNHEY and SMNVEV (reference sequence). The CDR3, as DNA: TGTGCCAGCGCCTCCGGGAATCAAGAGACCCAGTACTTC. Encoded protein: CASASGNQETQYF.

The rearrangement uses TRBV4-2 and TRBJ2-7; 9 nucleotides agree with TRBD2. The CDR3 is 14 amino acids. V shed 5 bases, J shed 4 bases, and the junction held 6 bases outside the gene matches. CDR1 LGHNA and CDR2 YNFKEQ come from the germline V gene. CDR3 sequence: CASSSSGKKYEQYF. The CDR3, as DNA: TGTGCCAGCAGCTCTAGCGGGAAAAAATACGAGCAGTACTTC.

This chain connects TRBV5-5 to TRBJ2-3, with D possibly being TRBD2 (7 bases). The germline gives CDR1 SGHKS, CDR2 YYEKEE (reference sequence). V was pared by 0 bases and J by 3 bases, with 17 bases between. The CDR3 loop spans 17 amino acids. CDR3 residues: CASSLVVGGRRTDTQYF. The CDR3, as DNA: TGTGCCAGCAGCTTGGTAGTCGGGGGGCGCCGGACAGATACGCAGTATTTT.

The chain recombines TRBV30 with TRBJ2-1, with 10 nucleotides matching TRBD2. Per the germline V gene, CDR1 is GTSNPN and CDR2 is SVGIG (reference sequence). The length of the CDR3 is 14 residues. V lost 5 bases and J lost 5; bases outside the gene matches: 6. CDR3 DNA sequence: TGTGCCTGGGTATTTGGACTAGCGGACAATGAGCAGTTCTTC. Its translation is CAWVFGLADNEQFF.

The chain employs TRBV3-1 (or the pseudogene TRBV3-2) and TRBJ1-1; 9 nucleotides agree with TRBD1. Germline lookup yields CDR1 LGHDT and CDR2 YNNKEL (reference sequence). Germline trimming cut 4 bases from V and 2 bases from J; bases unmatched to any gene: 5. This CDR3 is built from 15 residues. CDR3 in DNA: TGTGCCAGCAGCCCAAGACAGGGGGGAAACACTGAAGCTTTCTTT. Protein: CASSPRQGGNTEAFF.

The rearrangement joins TRBV5-5 to TRBJ2-7; D possibly corresponds to TRBD2 (6 bases). In germline, CDR1 is SGHKS, CDR2 YYEKEE (reference sequence). The CDR3 covers 15 residues. V lost 0 bases and J 1 base, leaving 11 bases between the germline ends. This CDR3 is CASSLGWDLSYEQYF. CDR3 sequence (DNA): TGTGCCAGCAGCTTGGGTTGGGACTTGTCCTACGAGCAGTACTTC.

J is TRBJ2-6 and V is TRBV15; 9 positions agree with TRBD1. CDR3 size: 19 residues. Per germline, CDR1 LNHNV and CDR2 YYDKDF (reference sequence). The V gene end was trimmed by 1 base and the J gene end by 0 bases; junction bases not matched to a gene: 7. CDR3 sequence (DNA): TGTGCCACCAGCAGAGGCCCGACAGGGGGAACCTCTGGGGCCAACGTCCTGACTTTC. Its protein is CATSRGPTGGTSGANVLTF.

The chain uses TRBV19 and TRBJ1-5; D perhaps matches TRBD1 (6 bases). The CDR3 runs 17 residues. CDR1 is LNHDA, CDR2 SQIVND, per germline (reference sequence). Trimming pared 6 bases from V and 0 bases from J, leaving 18 bases between. Written as DNA, the CDR3 is TGTGCCAGTAGCCCCGGGGGGAACAGGGATAGCAATCAGCCCCAGCATTTT. It encodes CASSPGGNRDSNQPQHF.

This rearrangement joins TRBV7-8 to TRBJ2-3; a weak D match, TRBD2 (6 bases). The V and J ends lost 4 bases and 1 base respectively, with 9 bases between them. CDR3 length equals 14 residues. Germline CDR1 and CDR2: SGHVS and FQNEAQ. CDR3 in DNA: TGTGCCAGCAGCTCCCCGGGGGGCACAGATACGCAGTATTTT. It is translated as CASSSPGGTDTQYF.

This clone was seen many times. The CDR3 loop reads CASSTQGVGNTGELFF. The DNA for the CDR3 is TGTGCCAGCAGTACACAGGGGGTGGGGAACACCGGGGAGCTGTTTTTT. The chain joins TRBV28 to TRBJ2-2, with 8 nucleotides matching TRBD1. Looked up from germline, CDR1 is MDHEN and CDR2 is SYDVKM. The CDR3 consists of 16 residues. The V gene end was trimmed by 5 bases and the J gene end by 1 base; junction bases not matched to a gene: 6.

The V gene is TRBV28, the J gene TRBJ1-4, with a weak D call TRBD1 (6 bases). CDR3 length: 16 amino acids. Trimming left V 4 bases short and J 8 bases short, with 20 bases between. Germline V gene data show CDR1 as MDHEN and CDR2 as SYDVKM. This chain's CDR3 is CASSSLQPSRGEKLFF. The CDR3 DNA follows: TGTGCCAGCAGTTCCCTGCAGCCCTCAAGGGGGGAAAAACTGTTTTTT.

The chain employs TRBV28 and TRBJ1-2, with 8 bases identical to TRBD1. This CDR3 region has 16 residues. After removal of 6 bases from V and 7 bases from J, the junction contained 16 bases not matched to a gene. The germline V gene encodes CDR1 MDHEN and CDR2 SYDVKM. CDR3 DNA: TGTGCCAGCAGGTCCCTGACCCCCCGGACAGGGTTTGGCTACACCTTC. This gives the protein CASRSLTPRTGFGYTF.

This rearrangement joins TRBV13 to TRBJ2-5, with TRBD2 identical over 7 bases. Germline values: CDR1 PRHDT, CDR2 FYEKMQ (reference sequence). J was trimmed by 2 bases and V by 2 bases; bases with no gene match: 14. This CDR3 contains 18 residues. The CDR3 DNA is TGTGCCAGCAGCTTATCCGGCTGGGGGGGAGGGAGTCAAGAGACCCAGTACTTC. This translates into CASSLSGWGGGSQETQYF.

CDR3 protein: CASSQGAGEKLFF. DNA for the CDR3: TGTGCCAGCAGCCAGGGGGCGGGTGAAAAACTGTTTTTT. This chain connects TRBV3-1 (or the pseudogene TRBV3-2) to TRBJ1-4; weak D call: TRBD1 (6 bases). V dropped 3 bases and J dropped 7 bases, with 9 bases sitting between them. Germline V gene lookup returns CDR1 LGHDT and CDR2 YNNKEL (reference sequence). CDR3 length equals 13 residues.